Detailed here is one T cell receptor beta chain. The data were obtained in a study of shared T cell receptors in the human thymus. Germline V gene lookup returns CDR1 MNHNY and CDR2 SVGAGI (reference sequence). J lost 2 bases, V lost 7 bases, and 12 bases had no gene match. The CDR3 consists of 16 residues. Sequencing used immunoSEQ multiplex PCR; TCRdb keeps in-frame clones, though not all of them. The table lists some 640,000 clones, around 87% of them singletons. These data also featured in a second study, about human thymus T cells. As reported in that work: Donation was from healthy Finnish infants who were having corrective surgery that addressed congenital heart defects. Resections removed during corrective heart surgery provided the thymus tissue used. Thymic and blood repertoires appeared to display a bias in their usage of V and J genes. Unrelated individuals reportedly shared highly overlapping thymic TCR repertoires.

The sequencing input was thymocytes. This rearrangement joins TRBV6-6 to TRBJ2-7, with TRBD2 matching over 9 bases. This receptor was identified in a boy under two years old with a congenital heart defect. This CDR3 is CASTTSGGLTPYEQYF. CDR3 sequence (DNA): TGTGCCAGCACGACTAGCGGAGGCCTAACCCCCTACGAGCAGTACTTC.